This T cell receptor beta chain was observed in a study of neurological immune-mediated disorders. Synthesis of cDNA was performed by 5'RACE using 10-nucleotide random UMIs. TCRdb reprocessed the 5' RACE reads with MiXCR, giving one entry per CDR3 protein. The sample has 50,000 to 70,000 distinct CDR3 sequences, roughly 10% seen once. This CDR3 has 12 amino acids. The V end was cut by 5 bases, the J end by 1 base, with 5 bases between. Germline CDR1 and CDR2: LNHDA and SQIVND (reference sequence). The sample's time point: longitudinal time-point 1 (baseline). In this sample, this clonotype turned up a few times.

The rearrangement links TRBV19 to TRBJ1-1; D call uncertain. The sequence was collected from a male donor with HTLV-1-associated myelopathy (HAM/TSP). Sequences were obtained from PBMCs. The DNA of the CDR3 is TGTGCCAGTAGTTTCGGGAACACTGAAGCTTTCTTT. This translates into CASSFGNTEAFF. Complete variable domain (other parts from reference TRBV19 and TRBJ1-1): DGGITQSPKYLFRKEGQNVTLSCEQNLNHDAMYWYRQDPGQGLRLIYYSQIVNDFQKGDIAEGYSVSREKKESFPLTVTSAQKNPTAFYLCASSFGNTEAFFGQGTRLTVV.